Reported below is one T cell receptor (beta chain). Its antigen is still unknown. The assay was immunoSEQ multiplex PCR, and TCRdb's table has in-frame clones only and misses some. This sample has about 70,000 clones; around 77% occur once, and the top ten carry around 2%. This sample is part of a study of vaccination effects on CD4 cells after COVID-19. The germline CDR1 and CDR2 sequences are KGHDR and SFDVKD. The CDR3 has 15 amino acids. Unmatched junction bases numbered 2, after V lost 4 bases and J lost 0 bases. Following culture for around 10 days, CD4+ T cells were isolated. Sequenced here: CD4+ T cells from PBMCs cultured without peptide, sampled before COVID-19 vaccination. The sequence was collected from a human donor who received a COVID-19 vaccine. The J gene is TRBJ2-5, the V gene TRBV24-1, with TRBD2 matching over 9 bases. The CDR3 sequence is CATSDPSGDQETQYF. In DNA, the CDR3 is TGTGCCACCAGTGACCCTAGCGGGGACCAAGAGACCCAGTACTTC.